What follows are 29 T cell receptor beta chains derived from one specimen sequenced in a study of blood T cell repertoires in COVID-19 (TCRdb year 2020). The receptor library was made with the immunoSEQ multiplex PCR assay. What TCRdb holds here is the immuneACCESS table cut down to in-frame rearrangements. Part of the clones is not present; checked against another copy, under half of the missing clones reflect an unresolved V gene, and the others are unexplained. The sample table shows about 190,000 clones, and about 77% are seen once. Around 2.8% of the sample belongs to the ten largest clones. The sequenced sample was peripheral blood. The receptor source for this set is a woman older than 75 with active or convalescent COVID-19.

The chain employs TRBV6-6 and TRBJ2-1, with D possibly matching TRBD2 (6 bases). CDR1 and CDR2 (germline): MNHNY, SVGAGI (reference sequence). V lost 0 bases, J lost 8 bases, and 17 bases lay in between. This CDR3 has 16 residues. The CDR3 spells CASSYSAGPLLDEQFF. The CDR3 DNA sequence: TGTGCCAGCAGTTACTCCGCGGGACCTCTGTTGGATGAGCAGTTCTTC.

The CDR3 bases are TGCGCCAGCAGCCAAGATTACACCCCAGCCTACGAGCAGTACTTC. Protein product: CASSQDYTPAYEQYF. The rearrangement links TRBV4-1 to TRBJ2-7; D remains unclear. The germline gives CDR1 MGHRA, CDR2 YSYEKL. This CDR3 has 15 residues. Between the trimmed V and J ends, which lost 0 bases and 2 bases, there was a span of 11 bases.

V usage is TRBV6-5 and J usage is TRBJ2-7; D gene ambiguous. The CDR3 consists of 14 residues. Per the germline V gene, CDR1 is MNHEY and CDR2 is SVGAGI. V lost 6 bases and J 3 bases, leaving 15 bases between the germline ends. The CDR3, as DNA: TGTGCCAGCAGAATTAGTGGGCCATTCTACGAGCAGTACTTC. This gives the protein CASRISGPFYEQYF.

V and J are TRBV7-3 and TRBJ2-3; 7 bases match TRBD2. CDR1 is SGHTA and CDR2 is FQGTGA in the germline V gene. V gave up 0 bases and J gave up 0 bases; unmatched junction bases: 6. The CDR3 spans 17 residues. DNA for the CDR3: TGTGCCAGCAGCTTAACGGGAGCGGGGTTTAGCACAGATACGCAGTATTTT. This translates into CASSLTGAGFSTDTQYF.

This clone has just one count. J is TRBJ1-5 and V is TRBV15; the D gene is possibly TRBD1 (6 bases). The ends were cut back, 1 base at V and 5 bases at J, with 24 bases in the middle. The V gene's germline CDR1 is LNHNV and CDR2 YYDKDF (reference sequence). The CDR3 loop spans 19 amino acids. This chain's CDR3 is CATSRVTLVGGGRDQPQHF. For the CDR3, the DNA is TGTGCCACCAGCAGAGTAACACTAGTAGGGGGAGGGAGGGATCAGCCCCAGCATTTT.

The sample holds a few counts of this clone. The CDR3, as DNA: TGTGCCAGCAAGGATCAGGGTGACGGCAATCAGCCCCAGCATTTT. Protein product: CASKDQGDGNQPQHF. V and J are TRBV2 and TRBJ1-5; TRBD1 is a possible D gene (5 bases). This CDR3 comprises 15 residues. Germline CDR1 and CDR2: SNHLY and FYNNEI. Trimming shortened V by 7 bases and J by 2 bases, and 15 bases separated the two germline ends.

The chain couples TRBV18 to TRBJ1-1, with D possibly TRBD1 on 6 matching bases. V gave up 0 bases and J gave up 0 bases, with 11 bases separating them. Germline V CDR1 and CDR2: KGHSH, LQKENI. The CDR3 extends over 16 amino acids. This CDR3 reads CASSPPDRRMNTEAFF. The DNA of the CDR3 is TGTGCCAGCTCACCACCGGACAGAAGGATGAACACTGAAGCTTTCTTT.

The chain links TRBV29-1 to TRBJ1-1; TRBD1 aligns across 8 bases. The CDR3 is made up of 13 amino acids. Germline assignment: CDR1 SQVTM and CDR2 ANQGSEA. The trim removed 5 bases at V and 7 bases at J, leaving 9 bases unmatched. The CDR3, as DNA: TGCAGCGTTACAGGGGGTAGAGGCGATGAAGCTTTCTTT. It specifies CSVTGGRGDEAFF.

The chain's CDR3 is CASATERGGNEQFF. The CDR3 DNA reads TGTGCCAGCGCTACCGAACGGGGGGGCAATGAGCAGTTCTTC. The chain has TRBV2 and TRBJ2-1; 8 bases are a match to TRBD2. This CDR3 comprises 14 residues. V dropped 8 bases and J dropped 6; count of bases not matched to a gene: 9. Per germline, CDR1 SNHLY and CDR2 FYNNEI.

This rearrangement joins TRBV3-1 (or the pseudogene TRBV3-2) to TRBJ1-2; the D gene is possibly TRBD1 (5 bases). Between the trimmed V and J ends, which lost 4 bases and 2 bases, there was a span of 14 bases. In germline, CDR1 is LGHDT, CDR2 YNNKEL (reference sequence). This CDR3 is 15 amino acids long. This CDR3 is CASSPTHRTNYGYTF. The DNA for the CDR3 is TGTGCCAGCAGCCCCACCCACAGGACGAACTATGGCTACACCTTC.

J is TRBJ2-7 and V is TRBV21-1; the table's D call, TRBD2, was not checked against the DNA. TRBV21-1 is a known pseudogene. CDR3 size: 10 residues. Here the CDR3 reads CASPQMRQYF. The CDR3 nucleotides read TGTGCCAGCCCCCAAATGCGGCAGTACTTC.

The CDR3 sequence: CASSLFMGPYGYTF. CDR3 DNA: TGTGCCAGCAGTTTATTTATGGGGCCCTATGGCTACACCTTC. This chain links TRBV28 with TRBJ1-2, with TRBD1 as a possible D gene (5 bases). V was trimmed by 1 base and J by 4 bases, leaving 10 bases between them. Germline CDR1 reads MDHEN; CDR2 reads SYDVKM. CDR3 length: 14 amino acids.

This clone was seen a single time. The rearrangement joins TRBV5-1 to TRBJ2-5; 10 bases agree with TRBD2. The CDR3 is 16 residues long. The V gene end was trimmed by 0 bases and the J gene end by 5 bases; junction bases not matched to a gene: 7. The germline V gene encodes CDR1 SGHRS and CDR2 YFSETQ. The CDR3 nucleotides read TGCGCCAGCAGCTTGGCCCCAGCGGGGGGGCAGGAGACCCAGTACTTC. It yields the protein CASSLAPAGGQETQYF.

V gene TRBV6-5 combines with J gene TRBJ2-5, with D possibly TRBD2 on 5 matching bases. This CDR3 contains 15 residues. With 6 bases removed from V and 4 bases from J, the gap between germline ends came to 18 bases. Germline values: CDR1 MNHEY, CDR2 SVGAGI. The CDR3 loop reads CASSLERATRETQYF. The CDR3 DNA follows: TGTGCCAGCAGCCTTGAGAGGGCCACAAGAGAGACCCAGTACTTC.

The chain is built from TRBV2 and TRBJ1-2, with 7 bases matching TRBD1. The CDR3 runs 12 residues. V gave up 9 bases and J gave up 4 bases; unmatched junction bases: 5. CDR1 SNHLY and CDR2 FYNNEI come from the germline V gene. CDR3 bases: TGTGCCAGGGCTACAGGGGTCTATGGCTACACCTTC. It is translated as CARATGVYGYTF.

This chain uses TRBV6-5 with TRBJ1-1, with D hard to call. CDR1 and CDR2 from the germline V gene are MNHEY and SVGAGI. The length of the CDR3 is 16 residues. V lost 2 bases and J 4 bases, leaving 17 bases between the germline ends. DNA for the CDR3: TGTGCCAGCAGTTACCCTCCGGGGAGTGGGCCCACTGAAGCTTTCTTT. This codes for CASSYPPGSGPTEAFF.

This rearrangement joins TRBV5-1 to TRBJ1-6, with D unresolved. Germline V CDR1 and CDR2: SGHRS, YFSETQ. The CDR3 loop spans 13 amino acids. Between the trimmed V and J ends, which lost 4 bases and 8 bases, there was a span of 10 bases. The CDR3 bases are TGCGCCAGCAGCGAAAGGAGCGATTCACCCCTCCACTTT. Translated, it gives CASSERSDSPLHF.

CDR3 bases: TGTGAGTCCGGGGGAACCTACGAGCAGTACTTC. Its protein is CESGGTYEQYF. The chain joins TRBV6-5 to TRBJ2-7; TRBD2 is a possible D gene (6 bases). The CDR3 totals 11 residues. Germline V gene data show CDR1 as MNHEY and CDR2 as SVGAGI.

The CDR3 coding sequence is TGCGCCAGCAGCCAATACAAATCGACAGGGGCATATTCACCCCTCCACTTT. The encoded protein is CASSQYKSTGAYSPLHF. The chain carries TRBV4-1 and TRBJ1-6; 8 positions match TRBD1. The V and J ends lost 2 bases and 8 bases, in that order; junction bases with no gene match: 11. The CDR3 contains 17 residues. CDR1 and CDR2 from the germline V gene are MGHRA and YSYEKL.

The V and J genes are TRBV7-2 and TRBJ2-7, with TRBD1 identical over 7 bases. The CDR3 contains 12 residues. Looked up from germline, CDR1 is SGHTA and CDR2 is FQGNSA. V was pared by 11 bases and J by 0 bases, with 4 bases of the junction left unmatched. CDR3 loop: CASGGNSYEQYF. For the CDR3, the DNA is TGTGCCTCAGGGGGTAACTCCTACGAGCAGTACTTC.

CDR3 nucleotide sequence: TGTGCCAGCAGTTACTCATTTGTGCAGGGGGGAGAGCAGTACTTC. Its translation: CASSYSFVQGGEQYF. The rearrangement joins TRBV6-5 to TRBJ2-7; TRBD1 is a possible D gene (7 bases). The CDR3 runs to 15 residues. V gave up 0 bases and J gave up 7 bases, with 16 bases separating them. From germline, CDR1 is MNHEY and CDR2 SVGAGI.

This chain joins TRBV4-1 and TRBJ2-7; tentatively, D is TRBD1 (5 bases). CDR3 length equals 14 residues. Between the trimmed V and J ends, which lost 0 bases and 2 bases, there was a span of 8 bases. From germline, CDR1 is MGHRA and CDR2 YSYEKL. The CDR3 DNA is TGCGCCAGCAGCCAAGATCAGGGCCCCTACGAGCAGTACTTC. It is translated as CASSQDQGPYEQYF.

J is TRBJ2-7 and V is TRBV3-1 (or the pseudogene TRBV3-2), with D possibly matching TRBD2 (5 bases). Germline CDR1 and CDR2: LGHDT and YNNKEL (reference sequence). V lost 3 bases and J lost 6, with 9 bases in between. CDR3 size: 12 residues. CDR3 DNA sequence: TGTGCCAGCAGCCATGAGGGTGGCGAGCAGTACTTC. It yields the protein CASSHEGGEQYF.

The CDR3 region is CASSRGQGVSYEQYF. CDR3 nucleotide sequence: TGCGCCAGCAGCCGTGGGCAGGGGGTCTCCTACGAGCAGTACTTC. The chain links TRBV5-1 to TRBJ2-7; 7 nucleotides agree with TRBD1. CDR1 is SGHRS, CDR2 YFSETQ, per germline. The CDR3 consists of 15 residues. V lost 4 bases, J lost 0 bases, and 7 bases stayed unmatched.

The V and J genes are TRBV7-8 and TRBJ2-7; D perhaps matches TRBD1 (6 bases). Germline values: CDR1 SGHVS, CDR2 FQNEAQ. The V end lost 5 bases, the J end lost 4 bases, and 9 bases lay between the germline ends. The CDR3 totals 12 residues. CDR3 coding DNA: TGTGCCAGCAGCCTGACAGGATACGAGCAGTACTTC. Its translation: CASSLTGYEQYF.

The rearrangement links TRBV7-9 to TRBJ2-7; tentatively, D is TRBD1 (6 bases). This CDR3 comprises 14 residues. V lost 5 bases and J 0 bases, leaving 11 bases between the germline ends. CDR1 and CDR2 (germline): SEHNR, FQNEAQ (reference sequence). The CDR3: CASSVLGGSYEQYF. The CDR3 region has the DNA TGTGCCAGCAGCGTTTTAGGGGGCTCCTACGAGCAGTACTTC. The whole variable domain, filled in from reference TRBV7-9 and TRBJ2-7, reads DTGVSQNPRHKITKRGQNVTFRCDPISEHNRLYWYRQTLGQGPEFLTYFQNEAQLEKSRLLSDRFSAERPKGSFSTLEIQRTEQGDSAMYLCASSVLGGSYEQYFGPGTRLTVT.

The chain couples TRBV19 to TRBJ2-2; D is possibly TRBD2 (5 bases). The CDR3 covers 14 residues. V lost 6 bases, J lost 3 bases, and 11 bases lay in between. Germline V gene lookup returns CDR1 LNHDA and CDR2 SQIVND (reference sequence). Here the CDR3 reads CASRTGVHTGELFF. The CDR3 DNA reads as TGTGCCAGTAGGACCGGGGTTCACACCGGGGAGCTGTTTTTT.

V usage is TRBV6-4 and J usage is TRBJ2-1, with a possible D match to TRBD1 (6 bases). Trimming shortened V by 4 bases and J by 11 bases, and 15 bases separated the two germline ends. The CDR3 extends over 13 amino acids. Germline V lookup: CDR1 MRHNA, CDR2 SNTAGT. The CDR3 DNA follows: TGTGCCAGCAGTGTACAGGTAGGACAGAAGCAGTTCTTC. The encoded protein is CASSVQVGQKQFF.

The chain joins TRBV19 to TRBJ2-5; 9 bases match TRBD2. Looked up from germline, CDR1 is LNHDA and CDR2 is SQIVND (reference sequence). The CDR3 has 15 residues. Trimming at V came to 5 bases and at J to 4 bases, leaving 8 bases not matched to a gene. CDR3 sequence: CASSLSGTSTETQYF. The CDR3 nucleotides read TGTGCCAGTAGTCTAAGCGGGACTAGCACAGAGACCCAGTACTTC.